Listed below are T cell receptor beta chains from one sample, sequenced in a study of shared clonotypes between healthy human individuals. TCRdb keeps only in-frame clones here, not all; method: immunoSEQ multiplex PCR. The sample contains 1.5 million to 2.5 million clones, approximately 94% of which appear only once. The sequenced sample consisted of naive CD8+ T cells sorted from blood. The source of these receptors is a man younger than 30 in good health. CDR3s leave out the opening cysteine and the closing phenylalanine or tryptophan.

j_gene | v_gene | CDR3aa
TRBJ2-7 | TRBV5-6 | ASSLAGTGGLWVQY
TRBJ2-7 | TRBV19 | ASSITFGDKAYEQY
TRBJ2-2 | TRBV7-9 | ASGSITNTGELF
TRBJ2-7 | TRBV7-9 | ASSPSGDEQY
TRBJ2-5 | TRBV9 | ASSVDGLEETQY
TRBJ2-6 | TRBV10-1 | ASSAHRQGLSGANVLT
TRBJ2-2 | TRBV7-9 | ASSLVPSSGGELF
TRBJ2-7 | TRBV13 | ASSYPGGSFPYEQY
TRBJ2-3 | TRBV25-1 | ASSQWEGTDTQY
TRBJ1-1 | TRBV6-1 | ASSESTGPTLVYEAF
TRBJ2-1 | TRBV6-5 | ASSYSRWSYNEQF
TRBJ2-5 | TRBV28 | ASSRRGQETQY
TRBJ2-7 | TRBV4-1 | ASSQELARRYEQY
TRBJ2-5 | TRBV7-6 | ASSSYLDREGTQY
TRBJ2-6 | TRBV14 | ASSPRGANVLT
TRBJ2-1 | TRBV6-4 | ASSTGNYNEQF
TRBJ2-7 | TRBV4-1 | ASSQDPSGAYEQY
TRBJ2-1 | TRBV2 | ASSETPGYNEQF
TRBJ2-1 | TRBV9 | ASSEPGRDYEQF
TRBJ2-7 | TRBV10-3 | AINPDRSYEQY
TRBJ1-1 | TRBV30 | AWSVGTGVNTEAF
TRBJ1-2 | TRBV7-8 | ASSLKVAGANYGYT
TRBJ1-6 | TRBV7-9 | ASSLGQGDSPLH
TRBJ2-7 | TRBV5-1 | ASSLAGAGYEQY
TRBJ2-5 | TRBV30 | AWSLLQGETQY
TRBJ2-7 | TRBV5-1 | ASSPGLAGSYEQY
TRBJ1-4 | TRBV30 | AWSATNEKLF
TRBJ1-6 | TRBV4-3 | ASSQDWADNSPLH
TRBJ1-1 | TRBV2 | ASTHSGQSNTEAF
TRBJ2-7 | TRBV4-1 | ASSQDTGWEGLEQY
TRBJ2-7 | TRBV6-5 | ASSSGQGGAYEQY
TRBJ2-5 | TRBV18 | ASSPWTGQETQY
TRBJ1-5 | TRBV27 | ASSLIGSNQPQH
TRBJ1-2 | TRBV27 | ASRRTGRQGYT
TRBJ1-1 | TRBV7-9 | ASSWSEGDTEAF
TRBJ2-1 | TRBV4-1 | ASSQVTSGYYNEQF
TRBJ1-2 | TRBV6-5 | ASSPGTGYGYT
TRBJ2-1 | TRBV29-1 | SALGGTLYNEQF
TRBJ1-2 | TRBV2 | ASRGQGAYYGYT
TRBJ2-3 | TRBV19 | ASSIYPSPADTQY
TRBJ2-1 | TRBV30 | AWSWDERYNEQF
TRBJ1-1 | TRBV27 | ASSLTWGPGTEAF
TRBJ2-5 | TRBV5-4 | ASSLIGLAQETQY